This T cell receptor beta chain comes out of a study of chemoradiotherapy in HPV16-positive cancers. General observations from the study: During treatment, candidate HPV-specific clones and E7-related motifs expanded in tumor. Better recurrence-free survival went with HPV-responsive T-cell expansion in HPV16-positive patients.

This clone has more than one count but fewer than ten. Its antigen is as yet unknown. The data were produced by immunoSEQ multiplex PCR, yet TCRdb's version contains in-frame clones alone and is incomplete. The data contain around 2,300 clones, 75% to 80% of them singletons. Repertoires were sampled repeatedly during chemoradiotherapy. The germline CDR1 and CDR2 sequences are SGHTA and FQGTGA. CDR3 size: 16 residues. V shed 4 bases and J 5 bases; nucleotides not matched to a gene: 8. The sequences come from tumor tissue, collected from a patient who underwent chemoradiotherapy. This receptor was taken from a human donor with HPV-associated anogenital cancer. This chain connects TRBV7-3 to TRBJ2-2; 9 bases align to TRBD2. In DNA, the CDR3 is TGTGCCAGCAGCTCCCGCGGGGGGGGTAGGACCGGGGAGCTGTTTTTT. This sequence encodes CASSSRGGGRTGELFF.